A single sample gave rise to the 26 T cell receptor beta chains below, sequenced in a study of shared clonotypes between healthy human individuals. Here immunoSEQ multiplex PCR was the method, and the copy in TCRdb shows in-frame clones only, minus some. The sample has roughly 1,600,000 clones; 98% are singletons. Sequences were obtained from naive CD4+ T cells sorted from blood. Subset defined: CD45RA+ positively selected. All receptors derive from a young man in good health.

This chain joins TRBV18 and TRBJ1-1; possibly TRBD1 for D (6 bases). This CDR3 comprises 17 residues. The germline V and J ends were trimmed by 1 base and 4 bases, with 19 bases remaining between them. Germline V gene lookup returns CDR1 KGHSH and CDR2 LQKENI. This CDR3 is CASSPRIKARGGTEAFF. CDR3 sequence (DNA): TGTGCCAGCTCACCACGTATAAAAGCCAGGGGTGGCACTGAAGCTTTCTTT.

This chain links TRBV18 with TRBJ1-1, with a tentative D call TRBD1 (5 bases). Germline loops: CDR1 KGHSH, CDR2 LQKENI. V lost 6 bases and J lost 0, with 20 bases in between. The CDR3 totals 17 residues. The CDR3 loop is CASSTGFSAGMNTEAFF. The CDR3 nucleotides read TGTGCCAGCTCGACCGGGTTCTCGGCAGGGATGAACACTGAAGCTTTCTTT.

V and J are TRBV7-6 and TRBJ2-5; 11 nucleotides match TRBD1. The CDR3 sequence is 19 residues long. V lost 4 bases, J lost 4 bases, and 17 bases stayed unmatched. CDR1 and CDR2 (germline): SGHVS, FNYEAQ. CDR3 nucleotide sequence: TGTGCCAGCAGCTACGACCTTGGAGGCGGACAGGGGGCGGGAGAGACCCAGTACTTC. Translating it yields CASSYDLGGGQGAGETQYF. The full variable domain, in which reference TRBV7-6 and TRBJ2-5 provide the parts outside the CDR3, is GAGVSQSPRYKVTKRGQDVALRCDPISGHVSLYWYRQALGQGPEFLTYFNYEAQQDKSGLPNDRFSAERPEGSISTLTIQRTEQRDSAMYRCASSYDLGGGQGAGETQYFGPGTRLLVL.

The genes are TRBV28 and TRBJ2-3, with 13 bases aligning to TRBD2. Germline V gene lookup returns CDR1 MDHEN and CDR2 SYDVKM. The V gene end was trimmed by 9 bases and the J gene end by 4 bases; junction bases not matched to a gene: 10. The CDR3 is made up of 16 amino acids. The CDR3 loop reads CASTDPGLAGSDTQYF. The DNA of the CDR3 is TGTGCCAGTACCGATCCGGGACTAGCGGGATCAGATACGCAGTATTTT.

Remarks on this clone: The sample carries other DNA sequences with the same CDR3. CDR3 nucleotide sequence: TGTGCCAGCAGCGTAGTCCAGGGAGAGACCCAGTACTTC. Translation gives CASSVVQGETQYF. The chain is built from TRBV9 and TRBJ2-5, with D perhaps matching TRBD1 (5 bases). Germline V gives CDR1 SGDLS, CDR2 YYNGEE. Deletions cut 0 bases from V and 4 bases from J, with 7 bases between. This CDR3 has 13 amino acids. Full variable domain (rest looked up from reference TRBV9 and TRBJ2-5): DSGVTQTPKHLITATGQRVTLRCSPRSGDLSVYWYQQSLDQGLQFLIQYYNGEERAKGNILERFSAQQFPDLHSELNLSSLELGDSALYFCASSVVQGETQYFGPGTRLLVL.

The chain couples TRBV7-7 to TRBJ2-1; D possibly corresponds to TRBD1 (5 bases). This CDR3 is built from 15 residues. V gave up 5 bases and J gave up 7 bases, with 18 bases separating them. Germline-derived CDR1 and CDR2 are SSHAT and FNYEAQ (reference sequence). CDR3 amino acids: CASSPMGQGYNEQFF. The CDR3 nucleotides are TGTGCCAGCAGCCCAATGGGTCAGGGATATAATGAGCAGTTCTTC.

This sequence joins TRBV9 and TRBJ1-4; no clear D gene. Germline loops: CDR1 SGDLS, CDR2 YYNGEE. The CDR3 has 15 amino acids. Trimming pared 0 bases from V and 8 bases from J, leaving 14 bases between. The CDR3 here is CASSVAPSTIEKLFF. CDR3 DNA: TGTGCCAGCAGCGTAGCTCCGTCAACGATCGAAAAACTGTTTTTT.

The gene calls are TRBV18 and TRBJ2-7, with D perhaps matching TRBD1 (6 bases). Germline CDR1 and CDR2: KGHSH and LQKENI. The V gene lost 3 bases and the J gene lost 5 bases, with 17 bases spanning the gap. The CDR3 contains 15 residues. CDR3 residues: CASSPRQGMVHEQYF. Here the CDR3 DNA reads TGTGCCAGCTCACCTCGCCAGGGGATGGTCCACGAGCAGTACTTC.

CDR3 residues: CAAARDGYGYTF. The CDR3 coding sequence is TGTGCCGCCGCCCGGGACGGTTATGGCTACACCTTC. The chain couples TRBV7-2 to TRBJ1-2; D perhaps matches TRBD1 (5 bases). This CDR3 has 12 residues. The V end was cut by 11 bases, the J end by 5 bases, with 15 bases between. Germline-derived CDR1 and CDR2 are SGHTA and FQGNSA.

The chain recombines TRBV6-5 with TRBJ1-5; the D gene is possibly TRBD1 (6 bases). V lost 8 bases to trimming and J lost 4 bases, with 12 bases between them. Looked up from germline, CDR1 is MNHEY and CDR2 is SVGAGI. CDR3 length: 13 residues. CDR3 region: CASAEGGNQPQHF. DNA for the CDR3: TGTGCCAGCGCTGAAGGGGGTAATCAGCCCCAGCATTTT.

The J gene is TRBJ1-2, the V gene TRBV5-1; D possibly corresponds to TRBD1 (5 bases). Germline-derived CDR1 and CDR2 are SGHRS and YFSETQ. The CDR3 is made up of 12 amino acids. The germline V and J ends were trimmed by 1 base and 8 bases, with 9 bases remaining between them. The CDR3 reads CASSLRGEGYTF. CDR3 nucleotides: TGCGCCAGCAGCTTGCGGGGGGAAGGCTACACCTTC.

The rearrangement uses TRBV7-2 and TRBJ2-1, with 8 bases aligning to TRBD2. The CDR3 sequence is 19 residues long. V trimming: 5 bases; J trimming: 0 bases; junction bases outside the gene matches: 15. The germline gives CDR1 SGHTA, CDR2 FQGNSA. For the CDR3, the DNA is TGTGCCAGCAGCCTATCGAGTGGGCGCGGGAGGAACTCCTACAATGAGCAGTTCTTC. This gives the protein CASSLSSGRGRNSYNEQFF.

V and J are TRBV5-6 and TRBJ1-2; possible D gene TRBD1, 5 bases. Germline lookup yields CDR1 SGHDT and CDR2 YYEEEE. Deletions cut 4 bases from V and 6 bases from J, with 19 bases between. The CDR3 loop spans 15 amino acids. CDR3 amino acids: CASSGGWDREDGYTF. The CDR3 DNA follows: TGTGCCAGCAGCGGAGGTTGGGACCGAGAAGATGGCTACACCTTC.

The genes are TRBV7-9 and TRBJ1-1, with unresolved D. The V end lost 0 bases, the J end lost 0 bases, and 8 bases lay between the germline ends. The V gene's germline CDR1 is SEHNR and CDR2 FQNEAQ (reference sequence). The CDR3 extends over 15 amino acids. CDR3 sequence: CASSLAGRVNTEAFF. The CDR3 nucleotides read TGTGCCAGCAGCTTAGCGGGTCGGGTGAACACTGAAGCTTTCTTT.

V usage is TRBV5-4 and J usage is TRBJ2-7, with TRBD1 matching over 7 bases. This CDR3 contains 14 residues. The V and J ends lost 3 bases and 4 bases, in that order; junction bases with no gene match: 7. The germline V gene has CDR1 SGHNT and CDR2 YYREEE (reference sequence). In DNA, the CDR3 is TGTGCCAGCAGCTCCGGGACAGAGTTTTACGAGCAGTACTTC. Protein sequence: CASSSGTEFYEQYF.

V and J are TRBV4-1 and TRBJ2-1; 9 bases line up with TRBD2. With 3 bases clipped from V and 1 base from J, the junction kept 7 bases outside the gene matches. Germline V CDR1 and CDR2: MGHRA, YSYEKL. This CDR3 is 17 amino acids long. CDR3 loop: CASSHQLAGLSYNEQFF. The CDR3 DNA follows: TGCGCCAGCAGCCACCAACTAGCGGGTTTGTCCTACAATGAGCAGTTCTTC.

The count of this clone is one. This rearrangement joins TRBV5-1 to TRBJ2-4; 13 bases line up with TRBD2. The V gene's germline CDR1 is SGHRS and CDR2 YFSETQ. J lost 4 bases, V lost 4 bases, and 8 bases had no gene match. The CDR3 is 17 amino acids. CDR3 sequence (DNA): TGCGCCAGCAGCGCCGGGACTAGCGGGATGTATAAAAACATTCAGTACTTC. Its translation is CASSAGTSGMYKNIQYF.

The V gene is TRBV15, the J gene TRBJ2-6; 9 nucleotides match TRBD1. The CDR3 runs to 18 residues. The J segment lost 0 bases and the V segment lost 3 bases, leaving 6 bases of the junction unmatched. Germline V gene lookup returns CDR1 LNHNV and CDR2 YYDKDF (reference sequence). The CDR3 loop is CATSSPGQGYSGANVLTF. CDR3 DNA sequence: TGTGCCACCAGCAGTCCGGGACAGGGTTACTCTGGGGCCAACGTCCTGACTTTC.

The chain is built from TRBV27 and TRBJ1-1; the D is unclear. Trimming removed 7 bases at V and 1 base at J, with 13 bases between. The CDR3 length is 14 residues. The germline V gene has CDR1 MNHEY and CDR2 SMNVEV (reference sequence). CDR3: CASTPTTGNTEAFF. CDR3 coding DNA: TGTGCCAGCACCCCTACGACGGGGAACACTGAAGCTTTCTTT.

The V and J genes are TRBV29-1 and TRBJ2-7; TRBD2 is a possible D gene (5 bases). The CDR3 is 13 amino acids. V was trimmed by 4 bases and J by 2 bases, leaving 12 bases between them. The germline V gene has CDR1 SQVTM and CDR2 ANQGSEA. The CDR3 loop reads CSVGPPGAYEQYF. The CDR3 DNA follows: TGCAGCGTTGGCCCCCCCGGGGCCTACGAGCAGTACTTC.

This rearrangement joins TRBV9 to TRBJ2-3, with a weak D call TRBD2 (6 bases). Germline CDR1 and CDR2: SGDLS and YYNGEE. The germline V and J ends were trimmed by 4 bases and 11 bases, with 14 bases remaining between them. This CDR3 has 12 residues. For the CDR3, the DNA is TGTGCCAGCAGCCTCGGGGGTAGCGGGCAGTATTTT. Translating gives CASSLGGSGQYF.

The chain is built from TRBV9 and TRBJ2-1; tentative D call: TRBD2 (5 bases). V shed 2 bases and J shed 9 bases, with 15 bases lying between them. Germline loops: CDR1 SGDLS, CDR2 YYNGEE. The CDR3 length is 14 residues. CDR3 DNA sequence: TGTGCCAGCAGCGTCCGGGGTGGCCTTGGTGAGCAGTTCTTC. Encoded protein: CASSVRGGLGEQFF.

The V gene is TRBV10-2, the J gene TRBJ1-5; D remains ambiguous. The germline CDR1 and CDR2 sequences are WSHSY and SAAADI. CDR3 length equals 13 residues. Trimming removed 4 bases at V and 3 bases at J, with 7 bases between. The DNA for the CDR3 is TGCGCCAGCAGTGGTCAGAACAATCAGCCCCAGCATTTT. It specifies CASSGQNNQPQHF.

As concerns this clone: Other DNA sequences in this sample translate to the same CDR3. The chain employs TRBV7-2 and TRBJ2-2; weak D call: TRBD2 (5 bases). The CDR3 has 15 amino acids. From germline, CDR1 is SGHTA and CDR2 FQGNSA. The ends were cut back, 2 bases at V and 2 bases at J, with 9 bases in the middle. The CDR3 DNA sequence: TGTGCCAGCAGCTTAACGCGGGCCAACACCGGGGAGCTGTTTTTT. It is translated as CASSLTRANTGELFF.

V and J are TRBV28 and TRBJ1-3; weak D call: TRBD1 (5 bases). Germline lookup yields CDR1 MDHEN and CDR2 SYDVKM. CDR3 length: 17 residues. V dropped 6 bases and J dropped 0 bases, with 18 bases sitting between them. The CDR3 coding sequence is TGTGCCAGCAGGAACCCATCGACAGCATCCTCTGGAAACACCATATATTTT. Its protein product is CASRNPSTASSGNTIYF.

As concerns this clone: One junction end does not reproduce the germline sequence, and a read error may be involved. This chain connects TRBV7-2 to TRBJ2-7, with 9 bases lining up with TRBD2. Per the germline V gene, CDR1 is SGHTA and CDR2 is FQGNSA. This CDR3 has 15 amino acids. The CDR3 region is CASSLARLAAYEQYF. In nucleotides, the CDR3 is TGTGCCAGCAGCCTAGCTAGACTAGCGGCCTACGAGCAGTACTTC.